The clone carrying this T cell receptor (beta chain) has only a few counts. Time point specified: peak reinfection, 3 to 8 weeks after reinfection detection. No in vitro expansion preceded TCR sequencing of the sorted cells. Donors came from people who inject drugs enrolled in HEPCO, Canada. Total naive CD8 T cells were sorted as viable CD3+ CD8+ CD45RO- cells from a couple of donors. This record comes from a study of memory CD8 T cells in hepatitis C reinfection. Study at large: Chronic HCV followed reinfection in a couple of donors who cleared primary infection. Between 3 and 8 weeks after reinfection detection, peak samples were drawn.

Sequencing was performed with immunoSEQ multiplex PCR; in TCRdb, only in-frame clones are kept and a portion is missing. The sample includes under 50,000 clones, 85% to 90% of them seen just once. CDR1 and CDR2 (germline): MNHNS, SASEGT. The CDR3 consists of 11 residues. Trimming shortened V by 9 bases and J by 1 base, and 6 bases separated the two germline ends. The receptor's source is a man in his late teens or twenties with hepatitis C virus infection. What was sequenced was naive CD8+ T cells sorted from blood. V is TRBV6-1 and J is TRBJ1-1; no clear D. The DNA of the CDR3 is TGTGCCAGTCGGGAGAACACTGAAGCTTTCTTT. This encodes CASRENTEAFF.